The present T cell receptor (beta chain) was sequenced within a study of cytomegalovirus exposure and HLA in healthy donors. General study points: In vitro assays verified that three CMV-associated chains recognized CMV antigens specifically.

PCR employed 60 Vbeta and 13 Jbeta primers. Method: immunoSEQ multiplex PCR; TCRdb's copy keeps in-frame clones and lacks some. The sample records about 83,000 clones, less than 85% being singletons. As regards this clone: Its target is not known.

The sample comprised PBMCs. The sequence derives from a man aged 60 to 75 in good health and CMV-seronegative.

This chain's CDR3 is CASSLQLPGGYTF. Written as DNA, the CDR3 is TGTGCCAGCAGCTTACAGCTACCAGGGGGCTACACCTTC. The chain is built from TRBV5-6 and TRBJ1-2, with D perhaps matching TRBD1 (5 bases). Trimming took off 2 bases at V and 8 bases at J, with 13 bases between the two ends. This CDR3 comprises 13 residues. Per the germline V gene, CDR1 is SGHDT and CDR2 is YYEEEE.